The rows below give T cell receptor beta chains drawn from one sample of a study of early T cells in non-severe SARS-CoV-2 infection. MiXCR, applied by TCRdb to the 5' RACE reads, yields one record per CDR3 protein. Found here are about 59,000 distinct CDR3 sequences, about 10% of them singletons; the top ten hold roughly 1.7%. The sequencing input was whole blood. Every receptor here comes from an adult who was a healthcare worker with PCR-confirmed SARS-CoV-2 infection or an uninfected control (not recorded which). Both conserved end residues are part of each CDR3. D genes are given only for firm matches. Clone size is not always given. Where it is, it says once, few, many or a class for expanded clones.

clone_size: many
j_call: TRBJ2-2
d_call: TRBD1
v_call: TRBV28
cdr3_nt: TGTGCCAGCACCACAACAGGGGGCGGACGGACCGGGGAGCTGTTTTTT
cdr3_aa: CASTTTGGGRTGELFF

clone_size: many
j_call: TRBJ2-7
d_call: .
v_call: TRBV7-9
cdr3_nt: TGTGCCAGCAGCCCGGCCGGGGCCATCTCCTACGAGCAGTACTTC
cdr3_aa: CASSPAGAISYEQYF

clone_size: .
j_call: TRBJ2-7
d_call: TRBD1
v_call: TRBV10-3
cdr3_nt: TGTGCCATCAGTGAGTATGGGACAGCCTACGAGCAGTACTTC
cdr3_aa: CAISEYGTAYEQYF

clone_size: .
j_call: TRBJ1-5
d_call: .
v_call: TRBV16
cdr3_nt: TGTGCCAGCAGCCAATCTTACGGGAATCAGCCCCAGCATTTT
cdr3_aa: CASSQSYGNQPQHF

clone_size: .
j_call: TRBJ2-1
d_call: TRBD1
v_call: TRBV6-2/TRBV6-3
cdr3_nt: TGTGCCAGCAGTTACTCAACTACGGGACAGGGGATCGGTGAGCAGTTCTTC
cdr3_aa: CASSYSTTGQGIGEQFF

clone_size: many
j_call: TRBJ1-2
d_call: .
v_call: TRBV7-8
cdr3_nt: TGTGCCAGCAGCTTTGGGACTACCGCAACGGTTCTCGGCTACACCTTC
cdr3_aa: CASSFGTTATVLGYTF

clone_size: few
j_call: TRBJ1-2
d_call: .
v_call: TRBV20-1
cdr3_nt: TGCAGTGCAGCCTTTGGGGAGGACTATGGCTACACCTTC
cdr3_aa: CSAAFGEDYGYTF

clone_size: many
j_call: TRBJ1-2
d_call: .
v_call: TRBV30
cdr3_nt: TGTGCCTGGAGGAGCACGGGAGGGGATGGCTACACCTTC
cdr3_aa: CAWRSTGGDGYTF

clone_size: many
j_call: TRBJ1-1
d_call: .
v_call: TRBV5-4
cdr3_nt: TGTGCCAGCAGCTTTCGGCAGAAAAAAGAAGCTTTCTTT
cdr3_aa: CASSFRQKKEAFF

clone_size: few
j_call: TRBJ1-6
d_call: .
v_call: TRBV12-3/TRBV12-4
cdr3_nt: TGTGCCAGCAGTTTACGGGGCCCGAGTTCACCCCTCCACTTT
cdr3_aa: CASSLRGPSSPLHF

clone_size: many
j_call: TRBJ1-1
d_call: .
v_call: TRBV12-5
cdr3_nt: TGTGCTAGTGGTTCCTTGAACACTGAAGCTTTCTTT
cdr3_aa: CASGSLNTEAFF

clone_size: many
j_call: TRBJ2-1
d_call: TRBD2
v_call: TRBV6-1
cdr3_nt: TGTGCCAGCAGTGGATGGGCTAGCGGGGGCAATGAGCAGTTCTTC
cdr3_aa: CASSGWASGGNEQFF

clone_size: few
j_call: TRBJ1-1
d_call: .
v_call: TRBV7-9
cdr3_nt: TGTGCCAGCAGCTTAACCGGACACTTTCAGCCTGAAGCTTTCTTT
cdr3_aa: CASSLTGHFQPEAFF

clone_size: .
j_call: TRBJ1-4
d_call: .
v_call: TRBV20-1
cdr3_nt: TGCAGTGCTAGAGGGAGGAATGAAAAACTGTTTTTT
cdr3_aa: CSARGRNEKLFF

clone_size: many
j_call: TRBJ2-7
d_call: .
v_call: TRBV7-2
cdr3_nt: TGTGCCAGCAGCTTAGAGGCGGCGTACTCCTACGAGCAGTACTTC
cdr3_aa: CASSLEAAYSYEQYF

clone_size: few
j_call: TRBJ2-2
d_call: .
v_call: TRBV7-2
cdr3_nt: TGTGCCAGCAGCTTAGACGGTTACACCGGGGAGCTGTTTTTT
cdr3_aa: CASSLDGYTGELFF

clone_size: once
j_call: TRBJ2-2
d_call: .
v_call: TRBV12-3/TRBV12-4
cdr3_nt: TGTGCCAGCAGCGGGACTTTCCTTACCGGGGAGCTGTTTTTT
cdr3_aa: CASSGTFLTGELFF

clone_size: .
j_call: TRBJ2-1
d_call: .
v_call: TRBV11-3
cdr3_nt: TGTGCCAGCAGCACGCGAGGGACCGCAAAGTTCTTC
cdr3_aa: CASSTRGTAKFF

clone_size: few
j_call: TRBJ2-3
d_call: TRBD1
v_call: TRBV27
cdr3_nt: TGTGCCAGCAGTACCAGACCAGGGGGCTCCACAGATACGCAGTATTTT
cdr3_aa: CASSTRPGGSTDTQYF

clone_size: many
j_call: TRBJ1-5
d_call: .
v_call: TRBV28
cdr3_nt: TGTGCCAGCAGTTTATTAGGGCAGCCCCAGCATTTT
cdr3_aa: CASSLLGQPQHF

clone_size: many
j_call: TRBJ2-3
d_call: TRBD2
v_call: TRBV6-5
cdr3_nt: TGTGCCAGCAGTCCCCGCCGGGGTAGCGGGGATGAATATACGCAGTATTTT
cdr3_aa: CASSPRRGSGDEYTQYF

clone_size: few
j_call: TRBJ2-5
d_call: .
v_call: TRBV5-6
cdr3_nt: TGTGCCAGCAGCTTGAGGTTTAGCGAGGAAATCCAAGAGACCCAGTACTTC
cdr3_aa: CASSLRFSEEIQETQYF

clone_size: .
j_call: TRBJ1-2
d_call: .
v_call: TRBV24-1
cdr3_nt: TGTGCCACCAGTGAGGGGACCACTGGCTACACCTTC
cdr3_aa: CATSEGTTGYTF

clone_size: few
j_call: TRBJ2-2
d_call: TRBD1
v_call: TRBV23-1
cdr3_nt: TGCGCCAGCAGTCAACCTTCAACAGGGGGCCAGGGGACCGGGGAGCTGTTTTTT
cdr3_aa: CASSQPSTGGQGTGELFF

clone_size: .
j_call: TRBJ1-1
d_call: .
v_call: TRBV29-1
cdr3_nt: TGCAGCGTCCGGACCCCTCCCACTGAAGCTTTCTTT
cdr3_aa: CSVRTPPTEAFF

clone_size: many
j_call: TRBJ1-2
d_call: .
v_call: TRBV5-1
cdr3_nt: TGCGCCAGCAGCTTGGTTTGGGGCTATGGCTACACCTTC
cdr3_aa: CASSLVWGYGYTF

clone_size: many
j_call: TRBJ2-5
d_call: TRBD2
v_call: TRBV20-1
cdr3_nt: TGCAGTGCTAGCCCTATCCCCGGGGGGGGGCTCCAAGAGACCCAGTACTTC
cdr3_aa: CSASPIPGGGLQETQYF

clone_size: many
j_call: TRBJ2-1
d_call: .
v_call: TRBV29-1
cdr3_nt: TGCAGTGGGTGGGGGGCGCGAAATGAGCAGTTCTTC
cdr3_aa: CSGWGARNEQFF

clone_size: many
j_call: TRBJ2-3
d_call: .
v_call: TRBV27
cdr3_nt: TGTGCCAGCAGTTTGGCGAGGGGGGCCGGCACAGATACGCAGTATTTT
cdr3_aa: CASSLARGAGTDTQYF

clone_size: many
j_call: TRBJ2-1
d_call: .
v_call: TRBV19
cdr3_nt: TGTGCCAGTAGTATGTGGGGGGGCCTTGGGAATGAGCAGTTCTTC
cdr3_aa: CASSMWGGLGNEQFF